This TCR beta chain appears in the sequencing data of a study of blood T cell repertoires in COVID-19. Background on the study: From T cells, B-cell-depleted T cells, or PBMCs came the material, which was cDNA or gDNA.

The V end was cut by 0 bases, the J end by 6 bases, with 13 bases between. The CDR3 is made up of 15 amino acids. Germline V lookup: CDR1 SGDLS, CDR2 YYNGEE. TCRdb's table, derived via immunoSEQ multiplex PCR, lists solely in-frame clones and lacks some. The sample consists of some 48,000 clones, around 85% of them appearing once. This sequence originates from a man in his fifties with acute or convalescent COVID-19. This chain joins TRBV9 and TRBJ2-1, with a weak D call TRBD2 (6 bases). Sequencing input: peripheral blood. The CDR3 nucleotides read TGTGCCAGCAGCGTAGGAGACCGGGACTTCAATGAGCAGTTCTTC. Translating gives CASSVGDRDFNEQFF.